Each of the 7 T cell receptor beta chains below was sequenced from the same sample in a study of T cell responses to AZD1222 COVID-19 vaccine. Profiled with immunoSEQ multiplex PCR; TCRdb holds only in-frame clones, not every one. The sample shows 110,000 or so clones, around 89% of them seen only once. Source: peripheral blood, taken 28 days after the second AZD1222 dose. Every receptor here comes from an adult who received the AZD1222 COVID-19 vaccine.

V gene TRBV6-5 combines with J gene TRBJ1-1; a possible D gene is TRBD1 (6 bases). The CDR3 consists of 16 residues. V was shortened by 4 bases and J by 1 base, with 16 bases between the two germline ends. Germline V CDR1 and CDR2: MNHEY, SVGAGI. CDR3 sequence reads: CASSSYREFRNTEAFF. In nucleotides, the CDR3 is TGTGCCAGCAGTTCCTACAGGGAATTTAGGAACACTGAAGCTTTCTTT.

This clone was seen just once. This chain links TRBV10-3 with TRBJ2-1; 8 bases agree with TRBD1. Trimming took 8 bases from V and 2 from J; bases not matched to a gene: 5. This CDR3 is built from 14 residues. Looked up from germline, CDR1 is ENHRY and CDR2 is SYGVKD. The CDR3 DNA follows: TGTGCCATCTCCCCGGACAGGGCCTACAATGAGCAGTTCTTC. Its translation is CAISPDRAYNEQFF.

The CDR3 here is CASSAGQGVDEQYF. The CDR3 region has the DNA TGTGCCAGCAGCGCGGGACAGGGGGTGGACGAGCAGTACTTC. The chain carries TRBV9 and TRBJ2-7, with 11 positions matching TRBD1. The V and J ends lost 3 bases and 5 bases, in that order; junction bases with no gene match: 4. Germline V lookup: CDR1 SGDLS, CDR2 YYNGEE. The CDR3 contains 14 residues. The entire variable domain, with the rest obtained from reference TRBV9 and TRBJ2-7, is as follows: DSGVTQTPKHLITATGQRVTLRCSPRSGDLSVYWYQQSLDQGLQFLIQYYNGEERAKGNILERFSAQQFPDLHSELNLSSLELGDSALYFCASSAGQGVDEQYFGPGTRLTVT.

The chain recombines TRBV7-8 with TRBJ2-1; 8 bases are a match to TRBD1. The CDR3 runs 18 residues. Germline trimming cut 1 base from V and 4 bases from J; bases unmatched to any gene: 12. The germline gives CDR1 SGHVS, CDR2 FQNEAQ. CDR3 sequence reads: CASSLEGVDRAHYNEQFF. CDR3 nucleotides: TGTGCCAGCAGCTTAGAGGGGGTGGACAGGGCCCATTACAATGAGCAGTTCTTC.

The chain couples TRBV7-2 to TRBJ1-1, with no clear D. The V and J ends lost 2 bases and 4 bases respectively, with 8 bases between them. The CDR3 spans 13 residues. Germline CDR1 reads SGHTA; CDR2 reads FQGNSA. The DNA for the CDR3 is TGTGCCAGCAGCTTAACCGAGACCACTGAAGCTTTCTTT. This translates into CASSLTETTEAFF. Looking up the rest from reference TRBV7-2 and TRBJ1-1 gives the full variable domain: GAGVSQSPSNKVTEKGKDVELRCDPISGHTALYWYRQSLGQGLEFLIYFQGNSAPDKSGLPSDRFSAERTGGSVSTLTIQRTQQEDSAVYLCASSLTETTEAFFGQGTRLTVV.

J is TRBJ2-2 and V is TRBV5-5, with no clear D. V lost 6 bases to trimming and J lost 3 bases, with 6 bases between them. The CDR3 covers 12 residues. CDR1 and CDR2 from the germline V gene are SGHKS and YYEKEE (reference sequence). For the CDR3, the DNA is TGTGCCAGCACCCCATACACCGGGGAGCTGTTTTTT. Its translation: CASTPYTGELFF.

This chain connects TRBV27 to TRBJ2-5, with 7 bases identical to TRBD2. The CDR3 is 13 amino acids. V was pared by 2 bases and J by 5 bases, with 2 bases of the junction left unmatched. Looked up from germline, CDR1 is MNHEY and CDR2 is SMNVEV (reference sequence). CDR3 coding DNA: TGTGCCAGCAGTTTACCCGGGGGGGAGACCCAGTACTTC. Protein product: CASSLPGGETQYF.